The clone carrying this T cell receptor (beta chain) was counted at least ten times. The entry originates in a study of T cells after yellow fever vaccination. Looking at the study overall: Fractions of limited cellularity were prepared by means of SMART-Seq v4 Ultra Low Input.

This CDR3 is built from 14 residues. V gave up 5 bases and J gave up 7 bases; unmatched junction bases: 11. Looked up from germline, CDR1 is SGHTA and CDR2 is FQGNSA. A universal primer site and UMIs were added as TCR cDNA was made by 5'RACE template switching. TCRdb passed the 5' RACE reads through MiXCR, listing each CDR3 protein once. Here the sample spans more than 250,000 distinct CDR3 sequences, roughly 6.8% being singletons. V usage is TRBV7-2 and J usage is TRBJ2-7, with 7 bases identical to TRBD1. This receptor was identified in a young man who received the YFV17D yellow fever vaccine. Sequencing was performed on PBMCs, taken around 45 days after the first yellow fever vaccination. CDR3 residues: CASSRGQELREQYF. Written as DNA, the CDR3 is TGTGCCAGCAGCCGCGGACAGGAGCTTAGAGAGCAGTACTTC.